Here is one TCR beta chain with its context. Its specificity is not known. As for time point: week 47, end of study. Every single dose of the vaccine, 300 ug of mutant IDH1 20-mer peptide, came with topical imiquimod. Clones were read by immunoSEQ multiplex PCR, and TCRdb kept only the in-frame ones, dropping some. The table lists 58,000 or so clones, roughly 80% of them singletons. This specimen comes from a study of a mutant IDH1 vaccine in newly diagnosed glioma. About the research overall: Vaccines were first given 4-6 weeks after radiotherapy alone, or with temozolomide cycles. Visit V12 was conducted at week 35 as the safety follow-up. Visit V13 came later, at week 47.

The length of the CDR3 is 13 residues. V dropped 5 bases and J dropped 1 base, with 8 bases sitting between them. Germline values: CDR1 MNHNY, CDR2 SVGAGI (reference sequence). The specimen was PBMCs, collected from a glioma patient whose treatment included an IDH1 peptide vaccine. The TCR originated in a woman aged 50 to 65 with glioma. V usage is TRBV6-6 and J usage is TRBJ1-1; D is unclear. The CDR3 reads CASSNTQNTEAFF. The DNA for the CDR3 is TGTGCCAGCAGTAACACCCAGAACACTGAAGCTTTCTTT.